This section outlines one T cell receptor (beta chain) sequence together with its context. Time point meaning: sample taken at primary tumor resection. From tumor, nontumor lung or frozen PBMC, whole RNA was taken unsorted for sequencing. The V and J ends lost 4 bases and 7 bases, in that order; junction bases with no gene match: 5. CDR1 and CDR2 from the germline V gene are SEHNR and FQNEAQ (reference sequence). The CDR3 contains 15 residues. In TCRdb, the 5' RACE reads were re-called with MiXCR into one record per CDR3 protein. The profile shows 2,500 to 3,500 distinct CDR3 sequences, less than 45% of them singletons. The data stem from a study of spatial heterogeneity in lung cancer. Study context: Raw-read counts averaged over ten per unique TCR and UMI combination.

The material sequenced was PBMCs, taken at surgery. The sequence was collected from a male donor with early-stage non-small cell lung cancer. V and J are TRBV7-9 and TRBJ1-4, with TRBD1 identical over 11 bases. The CDR3 coding sequence is TGTGCCAGCAGCTGGACCGGGACAGGGGGTGAAAAACTGTTTTTT. The encoded protein is CASSWTGTGGEKLFF.